Included here is one T cell receptor beta chain sequence, with context. The source of the sample is a study of blood T cell repertoires in COVID-19. For the study at large: The United States, Italy and Spain supplied acute and convalescent COVID-19 samples. Sample material is recorded as cDNA or gDNA derived from T cells, B-cell-depleted T cells, or PBMCs.

Original processing notes: By means of reference gene primer amplification, nucleated cell counts were estimated. Profiling relied on immunoSEQ multiplex PCR, and the TCRdb table lists in-frame clones only, not all of them. The V and J calls and clone size come from that table; D and trimming were worked out from the DNA. This table holds roughly 100,000 clones, more than 70% found once. Germline values: CDR1 LNHDA, CDR2 SQIVND (reference sequence). The V and J ends lost 10 bases and 4 bases, in that order; junction bases with no gene match: 14. The CDR3 consists of 17 residues. This chain links TRBV19 with TRBJ2-5; 14 bases line up with TRBD2. The TCR originated in a woman aged 80 or over with active COVID-19. Material for sequencing was peripheral blood. CDR3 nucleotide sequence: TGTGCCACCTCGAAGGGGACTAGCGGGAGTTCGTTAGAGACCCAGTACTTC. Protein: CATSKGTSGSSLETQYF.